The 26 T cell receptor beta chains reported below all come from one sample, sequenced in a study of cytomegalovirus exposure and HLA in healthy donors. Researchers ran the PCR with 60 Vbeta and 13 Jbeta primers. Some clones are missing from TCRdb's copy, which holds only in-frame ones; the method was immunoSEQ multiplex PCR. The repertoire holds around 110,000 clones, with roughly 80% as singletons. The source material was PBMCs. Receptors originate from a man aged 25-45 years in good health and CMV-seronegative.

J is TRBJ2-7 and V is TRBV7-9, with a possible D match to TRBD2 (6 bases). V was clipped by 2 bases and J by 7 bases, with 15 bases between them. From germline, CDR1 is SEHNR and CDR2 FQNEAQ (reference sequence). The CDR3 totals 14 residues. CDR3 loop: CASSLKREAREQYF. CDR3 nucleotide sequence: TGTGCCAGCAGCTTAAAGAGGGAGGCCCGAGAGCAGTACTTC. Full variable domain (rest looked up from reference TRBV7-9 and TRBJ2-7): DTGVSQNPRHKITKRGQNVTFRCDPISEHNRLYWYRQTLGQGPEFLTYFQNEAQLEKSRLLSDRFSAERPKGSFSTLEIQRTEQGDSAMYLCASSLKREAREQYFGPGTRLTVT.

The rearrangement links TRBV6-5 to TRBJ2-5; D gene ambiguous. This CDR3 comprises 14 residues. V dropped 8 bases and J dropped 5 bases, with 18 bases sitting between them. The V gene's germline CDR1 is MNHEY and CDR2 SVGAGI. The chain's CDR3 is CASGGAIGWETQYF. The CDR3 DNA reads TGTGCCAGCGGCGGAGCGATAGGCTGGGAGACCCAGTACTTC.

The chain links TRBV10-3 to TRBJ2-1; TRBD2 agrees at 9 bases. Germline V gene data show CDR1 as ENHRY and CDR2 as SYGVKD. The J segment lost 5 bases and the V segment lost 5 bases, leaving 4 bases of the junction unmatched. The CDR3 runs 14 residues. Written as DNA, the CDR3 is TGTGCCATCAGTCTAGCGGGATCGGACAATGAGCAGTTCTTC. Encoded protein: CAISLAGSDNEQFF.

V usage is TRBV11-2 and J usage is TRBJ2-1; 12 positions match TRBD2. Germline loops: CDR1 SGHAT, CDR2 FQNNGV. The V segment lost 5 bases and the J segment 12 bases; nucleotides outside the gene matches: 5. CDR3 length: 13 amino acids. As DNA, the CDR3 is TGTGCCAGCAGCGCTAGCGGGGGGGCGTGGCAGTTCTTC. Translation gives CASSASGGAWQFF.

V gene TRBV2 combines with J gene TRBJ2-2, with D possibly being TRBD2 (7 bases). This CDR3 is built from 15 residues. Trimming removed 5 bases from V and 0 bases from J, with 10 bases in between. The germline gives CDR1 SNHLY, CDR2 FYNNEI. The CDR3 DNA reads TGTGCCAGCAGTCAGGGGACTACGAACACCGGGGAGCTGTTTTTT. Its protein product is CASSQGTTNTGELFF.

V and J are TRBV5-1 and TRBJ1-2; D is uncertain. The CDR3 sequence is 13 residues long. Germline CDR1 reads SGHRS; CDR2 reads YFSETQ. V dropped 0 bases and J dropped 4 bases, with 7 bases sitting between them. Written as DNA, the CDR3 is TGCGCCAGCAGCTTGGCAGGCAGCTATGGCTACACCTTC. As protein: CASSLAGSYGYTF. Full variable domain (rest looked up from reference TRBV5-1 and TRBJ1-2): KAGVTQTPRYLIKTRGQQVTLSCSPISGHRSVSWYQQTPGQGLQFLFEYFSETQRNKGNFPGRFSGRQFSNSRSEMNVSTLELGDSALYLCASSLAGSYGYTFGSGTRLTVV.

This clone was found a few times. The chain recombines TRBV14 with TRBJ1-1; 9 bases map to TRBD1. V dropped 4 bases and J dropped 7; count of bases not matched to a gene: 4. This CDR3 has 13 residues. CDR1 and CDR2 from the germline V gene are SGHDN and FVKESK. The CDR3 nucleotides read TGTGCCAGCAGCCTTACAGGGGGCAATGAAGCTTTCTTT. Protein: CASSLTGGNEAFF.

The chain joins TRBV28 to TRBJ2-6, with a tentative D call TRBD1 (6 bases). V was trimmed by 4 bases and J by 0 bases, leaving 19 bases between them. Germline V lookup: CDR1 MDHEN, CDR2 SYDVKM. This CDR3 spans 19 amino acids. DNA of the CDR3: TGTGCCAGCAGTTCCCCCCGAACCGGACAGCCCTCTGGGGCCAACGTCCTGACTTTC. This encodes CASSSPRTGQPSGANVLTF.

This chain connects TRBV7-2 to TRBJ2-7, with unresolved D. Germline CDR1 is SGHTA and CDR2 is FQGNSA. The CDR3 extends over 14 amino acids. Between the trimmed V and J ends, which lost 5 bases and 4 bases, there was a span of 15 bases. CDR3 residues: CASSHSWPDYEQYF. Written as DNA, the CDR3 is TGTGCCAGCAGCCATAGCTGGCCAGATTACGAGCAGTACTTC. The entire variable domain, with the rest obtained from reference TRBV7-2 and TRBJ2-7, is as follows: GAGVSQSPSNKVTEKGKDVELRCDPISGHTALYWYRQSLGQGLEFLIYFQGNSAPDKSGLPSDRFSAERTGGSVSTLTIQRTQQEDSAVYLCASSHSWPDYEQYFGPGTRLTVT.

This clone came up a few times. The genes are TRBV4-1 and TRBJ1-1; a possible D gene is TRBD1 (5 bases). The V gene lost 1 base and the J gene lost 2 bases, with 14 bases spanning the gap. This CDR3 has 16 amino acids. The germline V gene encodes CDR1 MGHRA and CDR2 YSYEKL. Here the CDR3 reads CASSQVPGLINTEAFF. DNA of the CDR3: TGCGCCAGCAGCCAAGTCCCGGGACTGATTAACACTGAAGCTTTCTTT.

DNA of the CDR3: TGTGCCAGCAGCTCGAACCGGGATATCTACGAGCAGTACTTC. Translation gives CASSSNRDIYEQYF. The chain joins TRBV13 to TRBJ2-7; weak D call: TRBD2 (5 bases). V was cut by 4 bases and J by 3 bases, with 13 bases left in between. Germline CDR1 is PRHDT and CDR2 is FYEKMQ (reference sequence). The CDR3 loop spans 14 amino acids.

V and J are TRBV7-9 and TRBJ1-4, with a tentative D call TRBD1 (6 bases). CDR1 and CDR2 from the germline V gene are SEHNR and FQNEAQ (reference sequence). The CDR3 is made up of 12 amino acids. With 4 bases removed from V and 14 bases from J, the gap between germline ends came to 14 bases. The CDR3 loop is CASSSSAGALFF. The CDR3 nucleotides are TGTGCCAGCAGCTCAAGCGCGGGGGCCCTGTTTTTT.

V is TRBV30 and J is TRBJ2-2, with TRBD2 matching over 7 bases. Trimming took 1 base from V and 2 from J; bases not matched to a gene: 1. Germline V gene lookup returns CDR1 GTSNPN and CDR2 SVGIG (reference sequence). The CDR3 consists of 14 residues. As DNA, the CDR3 is TGTGCCTGGAGTGGGGACTACAACACCGGGGAGCTGTTTTTT. Translating gives CAWSGDYNTGELFF. The full variable domain, its missing parts supplied by reference TRBV30 and TRBJ2-2, is SQTIHQWPATLVQPVGSPLSLECTVEGTSNPNLYWYRQAAGRGLQLLFYSVGIGQISSEVPQNLSASRPQDRQFILSSKKLLLSDSGFYLCAWSGDYNTGELFFGEGSRLTVL.

The V and J genes are TRBV10-2 and TRBJ2-7; D perhaps matches TRBD2 (5 bases). Germline CDR1 and CDR2: WSHSY and SAAADI. CDR3 length: 16 residues. Trimming shortened V by 2 bases and J by 2 bases, and 16 bases separated the two germline ends. CDR3 nucleotides: TGCGCCAGCAGTGAGCCAAGTTTACAGACTACCTACGAGCAGTACTTC. It is translated as CASSEPSLQTTYEQYF.

This chain links TRBV7-3 with TRBJ2-2; D gene unclear. This CDR3 is built from 14 residues. Looked up from germline, CDR1 is SGHTA and CDR2 is FQGTGA. V gave up 8 bases and J gave up 6 bases, with 16 bases separating them. The CDR3 is CASGNSRSPGELFF. CDR3 nucleotide sequence: TGTGCCAGCGGTAACTCCCGTTCGCCCGGGGAGCTGTTTTTT. Together with reference TRBV7-3 and TRBJ2-2, the CDR3 gives the full variable domain: GAGVSQTPSNKVTEKGKYVELRCDPISGHTALYWYRQSLGQGPEFLIYFQGTGAADDSGLPNDRFFAVRPEGSVSTLKIQRTERGDSAVYLCASGNSRSPGELFFGEGSRLTVL.

DNA of the CDR3: TGTGCCTGGTCAGGACAGGGGTCTTCCGAGCAGTACTTC. Its translation is CAWSGQGSSEQYF. The J gene is TRBJ2-7, the V gene TRBV30; 9 bases fit TRBD1. Germline CDR1 reads GTSNPN; CDR2 reads SVGIG (reference sequence). CDR3 length equals 13 residues. Germline trimming cut 5 bases from V and 6 bases from J; bases unmatched to any gene: 8.

The genes are TRBV5-6 and TRBJ1-2; the D is unclear. Germline V gene lookup returns CDR1 SGHDT and CDR2 YYEEEE. The CDR3 consists of 14 residues. Between the trimmed V and J ends, which lost 0 bases and 3 bases, there was a span of 9 bases. In DNA form, the CDR3 reads TGTGCCAGCAGCTTGGGCAGGTCGCACTATGGCTACACCTTC. Encoded protein: CASSLGRSHYGYTF.

The chain uses TRBV7-9 and TRBJ2-7; a weak D match, TRBD1 (5 bases). Trimming pared 1 base from V and 0 bases from J, leaving 7 bases between. Germline lookup yields CDR1 SEHNR and CDR2 FQNEAQ (reference sequence). CDR3 length: 14 residues. CDR3 residues: CASSLGQPSYEQYF. The DNA of the CDR3 is TGTGCCAGCAGCTTAGGACAGCCCTCCTACGAGCAGTACTTC.

The gene calls are TRBV6-4 and TRBJ1-6; D is uncertain. The CDR3 sequence is 14 residues long. The V and J ends lost 0 bases and 10 bases respectively, with 10 bases between them. The germline V gene has CDR1 MRHNA and CDR2 SNTAGT. This CDR3 reads CASSDSAGGSPLHF. In DNA form, the CDR3 reads TGTGCCAGCAGTGACTCGGCTGGAGGATCACCCCTCCACTTT.

The chain recombines TRBV6-5 with TRBJ1-2, with D possibly being TRBD1 (6 bases). Germline assignment: CDR1 MNHEY and CDR2 SVGAGI. CDR3 length equals 13 residues. Trimming took 6 bases from V and 3 from J, leaving 11 bases between them. CDR3 sequence (DNA): TGTGCCAGCAGACTTAGACAGGACTATGGCTACACCTTC. This encodes CASRLRQDYGYTF.

V usage is TRBV4-2 and J usage is TRBJ2-1; 9 positions match TRBD2. With V trimmed by 0 bases and J by 10 bases, 7 bases remained unmatched. Germline V gives CDR1 LGHNA, CDR2 YNFKEQ. The CDR3 runs 15 residues. The CDR3 spells CASSQDGGRAEEQFF. The DNA of the CDR3 is TGTGCCAGCAGCCAAGATGGCGGGAGGGCCGAGGAGCAGTTCTTC.

The chain has TRBV27 and TRBJ2-7; TRBD1 matches 9 bases. CDR3 length: 13 residues. V gave up 6 bases and J gave up 4 bases; unmatched junction bases: 4. The germline V gene encodes CDR1 MNHEY and CDR2 SMNVEV (reference sequence). The CDR3: CASSLTGGYEQYF. The CDR3 DNA reads as TGTGCCAGCAGCCTGACAGGGGGGTACGAGCAGTACTTC.

J is TRBJ2-7 and V is TRBV5-1; TRBD1 matches 10 bases. The V segment lost 2 bases and the J segment 4 bases; nucleotides outside the gene matches: 3. CDR1 and CDR2 from the germline V gene are SGHRS and YFSETQ. The CDR3 is made up of 14 amino acids. This CDR3 reads CASSLAGQGYEQYF. In DNA form, the CDR3 reads TGCGCCAGCAGCTTAGCGGGACAGGGGTACGAGCAGTACTTC.

This chain connects TRBV30 to TRBJ2-7; 7 bases are a match to TRBD1. The CDR3 loop spans 13 amino acids. V trimming: 1 base; J trimming: 4 bases; junction bases outside the gene matches: 4. The germline CDR1 and CDR2 sequences are GTSNPN and SVGIG (reference sequence). The CDR3 DNA is TGTGCCTGGAGTGGCCGGGACAGATACGAGCAGTACTTC. It yields the protein CAWSGRDRYEQYF.

This clone appeared once. The DNA of the CDR3 is TGCAGCGTTGATGGCAGAAACAATGAGCAGTTCTTC. Translation: CSVDGRNNEQFF. This chain uses TRBV29-1 with TRBJ2-1; no clear D. CDR3 length equals 12 residues. V lost 3 bases and J lost 5, with 8 bases in between. In germline, CDR1 is SQVTM, CDR2 ANQGSEA.

Note on this clone: The junction departs from the called germline gene at one end, perhaps through a read error. The rearrangement links TRBV7-7 to TRBJ2-3; D not resolved. The CDR3 extends over 14 amino acids. Germline CDR1 reads SSHAT; CDR2 reads FNYEAQ (reference sequence). The CDR3 protein is CASSLGSPRDTQYF. The CDR3 DNA reads TGTGCTAGCAGCTTAGGGTCACCTCGGGATACGCAGTATTTT.